This is a list of T cell receptor beta chains from one sample in a study of blood T cell repertoires in COVID-19. Sequencing was performed with immunoSEQ multiplex PCR; in TCRdb, only in-frame clones are kept and a portion is missing. This repertoire shows around 400,000 clones, more than 70% found once; its top ten account for about 1.5%. The sequencing input was PBMCs or T cells enriched from blood (not recorded which). The receptors were sampled from a young woman who had been exposed to COVID-19. Each CDR3 is given with its conserved first and last residue. A D gene is named only where the DNA matches it firmly. Part of the rows lack a size; the others show once, few, many or a class for expanded clones.

CDR3 DNA: TGCGCCAGCAGCCATAAGGCGGGGGCCACTGAAGCTTTCTTT
CDR3 protein: CASSHKAGATEAFF
D gene: NA
J gene: TRBJ1-1
V gene: TRBV4-1
clone size: few

CDR3 DNA: TGTGCCAGCAGTCCGGGGGGGTTGAACACTGAAGCTTTCTTT
CDR3 protein: CASSPGGLNTEAFF
D gene: NA
J gene: TRBJ1-1
V gene: TRBV28
clone size: NA

CDR3 DNA: TGTAAGCGGGGAGCCTACGAGCAGTACTTC
CDR3 protein: CKRGAYEQYF
D gene: NA
J gene: TRBJ2-7
V gene: TRBV21-1
clone size: NA

CDR3 DNA: TGTGCCAGCAGCCGAACTCGGGACAGGATGGAGTATGGCTACACCTTC
CDR3 protein: CASSRTRDRMEYGYTF
D gene: TRBD1
J gene: TRBJ1-2
V gene: TRBV3-1/TRBV3-2
clone size: NA

CDR3 DNA: TGTGCCAGCAGCCAAGATCTGGGGACAGGGGGCCACAATGAGCAGTTCTTC
CDR3 protein: CASSQDLGTGGHNEQFF
D gene: TRBD1
J gene: TRBJ2-1
V gene: TRBV3-1/TRBV3-2
clone size: NA

CDR3 DNA: TGCGCCAGCAGCTCTACCGGACAGCCCTATGGCTACACCTTC
CDR3 protein: CASSSTGQPYGYTF
D gene: NA
J gene: TRBJ1-2
V gene: TRBV5-1
clone size: few

CDR3 DNA: TGTGCCAGCAGAGACCCGGGACAGAATGAAAAACTGTTTTTT
CDR3 protein: CASRDPGQNEKLFF
D gene: TRBD1
J gene: TRBJ1-4
V gene: TRBV6-6
clone size: NA

CDR3 DNA: TGTGCCAGCAGCCGTATGACTAGCGGGAGATTGAATGAGCAGTTCTTC
CDR3 protein: CASSRMTSGRLNEQFF
D gene: TRBD2
J gene: TRBJ2-1
V gene: TRBV7-8
clone size: NA

CDR3 DNA: TGCGCCAGCAGCCGGACAGCTAGGAACACTGAAGCTTTCTTT
CDR3 protein: CASSRTARNTEAFF
D gene: NA
J gene: TRBJ1-1
V gene: TRBV4-1
clone size: NA

CDR3 DNA: TGTGCCAGCAGTTTCAACAGGCCCCACGAGCAGTACTTC
CDR3 protein: CASSFNRPHEQYF
D gene: NA
J gene: TRBJ2-7
V gene: TRBV12-3/TRBV12-4
clone size: once

CDR3 DNA: TGTGCCAGCAGGCTTACAGGGGTTAGCACAGATACGCAGTATTTT
CDR3 protein: CASRLTGVSTDTQYF
D gene: TRBD1
J gene: TRBJ2-3
V gene: TRBV3-1/TRBV3-2
clone size: few

CDR3 DNA: TGTGCCAGCAGCGCTCGGGACAGGCTATCCTACGAGCAGTACTTC
CDR3 protein: CASSARDRLSYEQYF
D gene: TRBD1
J gene: TRBJ2-7
V gene: TRBV9
clone size: NA

CDR3 DNA: TGCGCCAGCAGTGAGACGGCCGGGACAGGATCCTACGAGCAGTACTTC
CDR3 protein: CASSETAGTGSYEQYF
D gene: TRBD1
J gene: TRBJ2-7
V gene: TRBV10-2
clone size: NA

CDR3 DNA: TGTGCCAGCAGTCGCCCCGGGACAGGGAAAGAGACCCAGTACTTC
CDR3 protein: CASSRPGTGKETQYF
D gene: TRBD1
J gene: TRBJ2-5
V gene: TRBV6-5
clone size: NA

CDR3 DNA: TGTGCCAGAAGCATGCGGGGTAGCGGGATGGGGGAGCAGTTCTTC
CDR3 protein: CARSMRGSGMGEQFF
D gene: TRBD2
J gene: TRBJ2-1
V gene: TRBV5-3
clone size: NA

CDR3 DNA: TGTGCCAGCAGCCGGACATTGGATGGCTACACCTTC
CDR3 protein: CASSRTLDGYTF
D gene: NA
J gene: TRBJ1-2
V gene: TRBV9
clone size: NA

CDR3 DNA: TGTGCCAGCAGCCCACGACAGGTTTTGACCGGGGAGCTGTTTTTT
CDR3 protein: CASSPRQVLTGELFF
D gene: NA
J gene: TRBJ2-2
V gene: TRBV7-2
clone size: NA

CDR3 DNA: TGTGCCAGCAGTCGAGGGACCTACGAGCAGTACTTC
CDR3 protein: CASSRGTYEQYF
D gene: NA
J gene: TRBJ2-7
V gene: TRBV28
clone size: once

CDR3 DNA: TGTGCCAGCAGCTCGGGACTAGCGGGGATAGACGAGCAGTACTTC
CDR3 protein: CASSSGLAGIDEQYF
D gene: TRBD2
J gene: TRBJ2-7
V gene: TRBV7-2
clone size: NA